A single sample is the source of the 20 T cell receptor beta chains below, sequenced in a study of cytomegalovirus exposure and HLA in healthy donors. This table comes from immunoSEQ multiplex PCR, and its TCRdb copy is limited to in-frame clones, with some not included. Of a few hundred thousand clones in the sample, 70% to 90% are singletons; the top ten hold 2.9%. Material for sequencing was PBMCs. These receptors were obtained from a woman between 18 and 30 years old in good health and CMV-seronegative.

The CDR3 region is CASSYVLAGQNTGELFF. The DNA for the CDR3 is TGTGCCAGCAGTTACGTATTAGCGGGACAGAACACCGGGGAGCTGTTTTTT. This rearrangement joins TRBV28 to TRBJ2-2, with 8 bases identical to TRBD2. Germline loops: CDR1 MDHEN, CDR2 SYDVKM. J gave up 1 base and V 4 bases, and 8 bases lay outside the gene matches. CDR3 length equals 17 residues.

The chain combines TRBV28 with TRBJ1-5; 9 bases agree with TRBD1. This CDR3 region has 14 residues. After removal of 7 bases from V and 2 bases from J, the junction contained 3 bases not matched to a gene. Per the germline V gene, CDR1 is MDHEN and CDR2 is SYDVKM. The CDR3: CASIRTGGNQPQHF. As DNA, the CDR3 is TGTGCCAGCATTAGGACAGGGGGCAATCAGCCCCAGCATTTT.

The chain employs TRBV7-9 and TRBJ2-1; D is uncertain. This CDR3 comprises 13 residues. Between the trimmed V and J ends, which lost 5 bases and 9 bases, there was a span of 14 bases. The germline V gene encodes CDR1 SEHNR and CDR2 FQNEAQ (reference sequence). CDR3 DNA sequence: TGTGCCAGCAGCCCCGCCCTAAGCTTTGAGCAGTTCTTC. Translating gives CASSPALSFEQFF. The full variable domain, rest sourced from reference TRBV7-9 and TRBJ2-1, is DTGVSQNPRHKITKRGQNVTFRCDPISEHNRLYWYRQTLGQGPEFLTYFQNEAQLEKSRLLSDRFSAERPKGSFSTLEIQRTEQGDSAMYLCASSPALSFEQFFGPGTRLTVL.

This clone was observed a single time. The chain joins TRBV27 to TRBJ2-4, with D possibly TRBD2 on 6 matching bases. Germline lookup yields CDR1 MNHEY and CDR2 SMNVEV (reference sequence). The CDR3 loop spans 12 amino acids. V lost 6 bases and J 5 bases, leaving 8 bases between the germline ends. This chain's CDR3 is CASRGGQNIQYF. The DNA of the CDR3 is TGTGCCAGCAGGGGGGGACAAAACATTCAGTACTTC.

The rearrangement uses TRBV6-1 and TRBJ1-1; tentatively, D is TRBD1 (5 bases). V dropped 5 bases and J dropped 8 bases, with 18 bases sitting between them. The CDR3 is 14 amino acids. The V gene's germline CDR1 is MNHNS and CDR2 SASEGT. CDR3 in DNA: TGTGCCAGCAGTTCCCTGGAAAGGGGAACGGAAGCTTTCTTT. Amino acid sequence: CASSSLERGTEAFF.

In DNA form, the CDR3 reads TGCGCCAGCAGCTTGGGAGGGTCTTCGCAAGAGACCCAGTACTTC. This encodes CASSLGGSSQETQYF. The rearrangement uses TRBV5-1 and TRBJ2-5, with a weak D call TRBD2 (5 bases). Germline loops: CDR1 SGHRS, CDR2 YFSETQ. The CDR3 is 15 amino acids. V dropped 0 bases and J dropped 2 bases, with 11 bases sitting between them.

CDR3 amino acids: CASSLESGYNEQFF. The CDR3 DNA is TGTGCCAGCAGCTTAGAATCCGGGTACAATGAGCAGTTCTTC. The chain is built from TRBV7-9 and TRBJ2-1; no definite D call. CDR1 SEHNR and CDR2 FQNEAQ come from the germline V gene (reference sequence). Trimming removed 1 base at V and 4 bases at J, with 8 bases between. The CDR3 loop spans 14 amino acids.

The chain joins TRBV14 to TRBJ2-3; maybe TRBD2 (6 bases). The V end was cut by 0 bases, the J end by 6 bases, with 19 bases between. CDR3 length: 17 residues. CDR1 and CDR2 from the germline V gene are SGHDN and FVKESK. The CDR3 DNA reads TGTGCCAGCAGCCAAGACGTTACGGGGGTACCTCTCGATACGCAGTATTTT. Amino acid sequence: CASSQDVTGVPLDTQYF.

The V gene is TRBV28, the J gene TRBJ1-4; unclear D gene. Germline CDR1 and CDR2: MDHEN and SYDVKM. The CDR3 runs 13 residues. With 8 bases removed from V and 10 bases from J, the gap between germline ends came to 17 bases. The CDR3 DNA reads TGTGCCAGCCGAAGCCCTTTGGGCCTAAAACTGTTTTTT. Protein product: CASRSPLGLKLFF.

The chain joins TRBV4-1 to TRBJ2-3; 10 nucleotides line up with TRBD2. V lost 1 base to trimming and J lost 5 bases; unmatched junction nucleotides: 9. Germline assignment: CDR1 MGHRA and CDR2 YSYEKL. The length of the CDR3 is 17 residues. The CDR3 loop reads CASSQGPTSGVQDTQYF. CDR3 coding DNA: TGCGCCAGCAGCCAAGGGCCCACTAGCGGGGTCCAAGATACGCAGTATTTT.

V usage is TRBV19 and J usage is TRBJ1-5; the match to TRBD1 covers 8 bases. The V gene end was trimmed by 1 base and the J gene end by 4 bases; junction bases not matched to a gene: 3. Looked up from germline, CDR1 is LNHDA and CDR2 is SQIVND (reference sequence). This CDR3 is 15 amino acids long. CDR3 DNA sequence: TGTGCCAGTAGTATAGCTACAGGGGGGAATCAGCCCCAGCATTTT. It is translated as CASSIATGGNQPQHF. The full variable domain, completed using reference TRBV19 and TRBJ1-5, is DGGITQSPKYLFRKEGQNVTLSCEQNLNHDAMYWYRQDPGQGLRLIYYSQIVNDFQKGDIAEGYSVSREKKESFPLTVTSAQKNPTAFYLCASSIATGGNQPQHFGDGTRLSIL.

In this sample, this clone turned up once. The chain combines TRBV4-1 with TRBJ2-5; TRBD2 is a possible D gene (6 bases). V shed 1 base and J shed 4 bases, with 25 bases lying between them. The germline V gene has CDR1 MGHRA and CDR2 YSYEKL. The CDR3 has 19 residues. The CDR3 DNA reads TGCGCCAGCAGCCAAGGCCCCGGCCCGGCCGCAGGGAGGAGAGAGACCCAGTACTTC. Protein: CASSQGPGPAAGRRETQYF.

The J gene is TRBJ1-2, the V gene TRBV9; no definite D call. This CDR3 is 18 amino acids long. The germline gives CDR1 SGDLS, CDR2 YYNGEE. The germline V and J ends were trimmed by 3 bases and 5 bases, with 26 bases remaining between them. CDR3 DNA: TGTGCCAGCAGCGAGACCCCCAGCGGCTCCCCGAGGCTTTATGGCTACACCTTC. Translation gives CASSETPSGSPRLYGYTF.

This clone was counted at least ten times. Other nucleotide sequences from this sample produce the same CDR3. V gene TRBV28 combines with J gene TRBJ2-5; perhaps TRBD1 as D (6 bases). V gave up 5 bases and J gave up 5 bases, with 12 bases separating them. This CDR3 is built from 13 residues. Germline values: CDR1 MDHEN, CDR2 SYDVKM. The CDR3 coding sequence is TGTGCCAGCAGTCCCCGGGACACGGAGACCCAGTACTTC. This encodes CASSPRDTETQYF.

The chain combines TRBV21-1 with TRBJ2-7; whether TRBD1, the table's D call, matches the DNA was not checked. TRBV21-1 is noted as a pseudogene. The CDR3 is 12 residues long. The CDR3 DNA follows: TGTGCCAGCCGGGACAGCCCCTACGAGCAGTACTTC. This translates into CASRDSPYEQYF.

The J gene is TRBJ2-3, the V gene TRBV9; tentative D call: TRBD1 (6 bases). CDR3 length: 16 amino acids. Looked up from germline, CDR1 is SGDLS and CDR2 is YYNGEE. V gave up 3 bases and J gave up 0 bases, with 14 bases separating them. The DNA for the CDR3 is TGTGCCAGCAGCGAACAGGGTGGTCATAGCACAGATACGCAGTATTTT. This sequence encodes CASSEQGGHSTDTQYF.

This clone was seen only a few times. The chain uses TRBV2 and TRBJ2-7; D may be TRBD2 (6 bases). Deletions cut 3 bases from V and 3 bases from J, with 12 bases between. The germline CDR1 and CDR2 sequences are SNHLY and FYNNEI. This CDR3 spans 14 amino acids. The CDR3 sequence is CASSESDYGYEQYF. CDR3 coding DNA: TGTGCCAGCAGTGAGTCGGACTACGGCTACGAGCAGTACTTC.

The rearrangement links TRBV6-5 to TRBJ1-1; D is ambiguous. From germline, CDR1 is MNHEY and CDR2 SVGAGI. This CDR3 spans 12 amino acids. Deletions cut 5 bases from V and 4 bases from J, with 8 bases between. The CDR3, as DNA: TGTGCCAGCAGTCACAGCCTCACTGAAGCTTTCTTT. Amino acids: CASSHSLTEAFF.

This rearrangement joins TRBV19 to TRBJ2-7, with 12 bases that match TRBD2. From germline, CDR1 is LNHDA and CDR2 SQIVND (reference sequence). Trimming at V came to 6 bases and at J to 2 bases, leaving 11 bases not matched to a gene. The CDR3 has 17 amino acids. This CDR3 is CASSTPPRTSGTYEQYF. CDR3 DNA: TGTGCCAGTAGCACACCCCCCCGGACTAGCGGGACCTACGAGCAGTACTTC.

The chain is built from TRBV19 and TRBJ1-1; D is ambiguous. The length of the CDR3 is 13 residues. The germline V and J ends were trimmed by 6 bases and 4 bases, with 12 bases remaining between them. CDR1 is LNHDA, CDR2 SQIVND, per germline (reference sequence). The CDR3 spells CASSSLPGTEAFF. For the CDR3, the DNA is TGTGCCAGTAGCTCTCTTCCGGGCACTGAAGCTTTCTTT.